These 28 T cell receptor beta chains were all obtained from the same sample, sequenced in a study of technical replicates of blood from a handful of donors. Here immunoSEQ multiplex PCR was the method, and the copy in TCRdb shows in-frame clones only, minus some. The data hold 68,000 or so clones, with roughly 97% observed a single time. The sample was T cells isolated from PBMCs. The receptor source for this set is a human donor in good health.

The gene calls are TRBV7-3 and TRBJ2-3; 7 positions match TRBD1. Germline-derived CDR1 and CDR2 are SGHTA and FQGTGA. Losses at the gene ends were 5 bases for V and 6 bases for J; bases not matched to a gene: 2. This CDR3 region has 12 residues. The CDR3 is CASSMTGDTQYF. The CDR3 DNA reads TGTGCCAGCAGCATGACAGGGGATACGCAGTATTTT. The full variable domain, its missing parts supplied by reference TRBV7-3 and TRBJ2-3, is GAGVSQTPSNKVTEKGKYVELRCDPISGHTALYWYRQSLGQGPEFLIYFQGTGAADDSGLPNDRFFAVRPEGSVSTLKIQRTERGDSAVYLCASSMTGDTQYFGPGTRLTVL.

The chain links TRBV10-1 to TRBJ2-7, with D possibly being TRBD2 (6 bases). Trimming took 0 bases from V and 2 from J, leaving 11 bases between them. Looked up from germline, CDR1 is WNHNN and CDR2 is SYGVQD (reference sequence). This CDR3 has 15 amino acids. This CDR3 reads CASSESSGVAYEQYF. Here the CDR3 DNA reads TGCGCCAGCAGTGAGTCTAGCGGCGTTGCCTACGAGCAGTACTTC.

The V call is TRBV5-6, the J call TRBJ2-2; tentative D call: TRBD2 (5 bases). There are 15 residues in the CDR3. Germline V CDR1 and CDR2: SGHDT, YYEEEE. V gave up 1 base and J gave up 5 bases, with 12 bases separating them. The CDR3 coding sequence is TGTGCCAGCAGCTTGCTCAGCGGTCTAACCGGGGAGCTGTTTTTT. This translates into CASSLLSGLTGELFF.

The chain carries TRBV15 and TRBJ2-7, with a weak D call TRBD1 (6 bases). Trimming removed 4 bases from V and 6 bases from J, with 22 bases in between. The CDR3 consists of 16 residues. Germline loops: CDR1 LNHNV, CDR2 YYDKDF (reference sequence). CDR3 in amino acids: CATSKRTHREVIEQYF. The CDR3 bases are TGTGCCACCAGCAAACGAACCCACAGGGAAGTAATCGAGCAGTACTTC.

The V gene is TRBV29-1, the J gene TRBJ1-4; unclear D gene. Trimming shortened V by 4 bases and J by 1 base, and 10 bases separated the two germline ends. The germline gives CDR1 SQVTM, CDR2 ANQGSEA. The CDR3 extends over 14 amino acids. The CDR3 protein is CSVVTEGTNEKLFF. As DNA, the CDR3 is TGCAGCGTTGTTACGGAGGGAACTAATGAAAAACTGTTTTTT. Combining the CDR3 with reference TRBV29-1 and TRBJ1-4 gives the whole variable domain SAVISQKPSRDICQRGTSLTIQCQVDSQVTMMFWYRQQPGQSLTLIATANQGSEATYESGFVIDKFPISRPNLTFSTLTVSNMSPEDSSIYLCSVVTEGTNEKLFFGSGTQLSVL.

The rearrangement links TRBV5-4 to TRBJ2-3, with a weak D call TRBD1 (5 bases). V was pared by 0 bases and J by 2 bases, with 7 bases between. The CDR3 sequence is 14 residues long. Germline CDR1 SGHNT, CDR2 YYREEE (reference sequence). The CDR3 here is CASSLGTFTDTQYF. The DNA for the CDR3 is TGTGCCAGCAGCTTGGGGACATTCACAGATACGCAGTATTTT.

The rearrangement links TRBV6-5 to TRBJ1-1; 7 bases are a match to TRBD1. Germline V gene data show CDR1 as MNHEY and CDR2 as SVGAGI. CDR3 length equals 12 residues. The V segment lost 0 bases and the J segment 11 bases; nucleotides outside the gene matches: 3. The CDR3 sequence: CASSYSRGPAFF. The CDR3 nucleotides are TGTGCCAGCAGTTACTCAAGGGGGCCGGCTTTCTTT.

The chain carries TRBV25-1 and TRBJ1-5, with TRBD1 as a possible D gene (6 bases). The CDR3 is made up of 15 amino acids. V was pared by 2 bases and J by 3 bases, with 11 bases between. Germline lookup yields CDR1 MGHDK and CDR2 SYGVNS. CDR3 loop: CASSESGQHNQPQHF. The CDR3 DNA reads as TGTGCCAGCAGTGAAAGTGGACAGCACAATCAGCCCCAGCATTTT.

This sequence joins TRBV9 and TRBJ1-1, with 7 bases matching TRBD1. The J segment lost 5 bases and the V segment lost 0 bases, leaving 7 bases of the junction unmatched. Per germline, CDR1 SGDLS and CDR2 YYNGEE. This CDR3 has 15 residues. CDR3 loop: CASSVEGGLKTEAFF. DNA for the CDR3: TGTGCCAGCAGCGTAGAAGGGGGCTTAAAGACTGAAGCTTTCTTT. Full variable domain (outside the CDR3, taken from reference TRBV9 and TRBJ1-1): DSGVTQTPKHLITATGQRVTLRCSPRSGDLSVYWYQQSLDQGLQFLIQYYNGEERAKGNILERFSAQQFPDLHSELNLSSLELGDSALYFCASSVEGGLKTEAFFGQGTRLTVV.

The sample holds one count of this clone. As DNA, the CDR3 is TGCGCCAGCAGCCAAGGACATCACTTCGGGGGGCAGGTTTACGAGCAGTACTTC. Translating it yields CASSQGHHFGGQVYEQYF. The chain has TRBV4-1 and TRBJ2-7, with TRBD2 as a possible D gene (7 bases). Per germline, CDR1 MGHRA and CDR2 YSYEKL. This CDR3 has 18 residues. V was clipped by 1 base and J by 4 bases, with 23 bases between them.

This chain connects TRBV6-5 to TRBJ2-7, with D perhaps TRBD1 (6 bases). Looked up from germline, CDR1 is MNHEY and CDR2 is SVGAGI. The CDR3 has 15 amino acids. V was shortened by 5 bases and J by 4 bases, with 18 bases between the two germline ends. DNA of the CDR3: TGTGCCAGCAGTCGCCACGTCAGGGGCATTTACGAGCAGTACTTC. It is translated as CASSRHVRGIYEQYF.

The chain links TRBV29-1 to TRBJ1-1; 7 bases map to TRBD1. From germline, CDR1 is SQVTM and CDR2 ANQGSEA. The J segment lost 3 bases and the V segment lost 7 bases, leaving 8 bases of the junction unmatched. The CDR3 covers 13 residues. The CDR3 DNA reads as TGCAGCGCCCTCGCCAGGGGGTACACTGAAGCTTTCTTT. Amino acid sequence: CSALARGYTEAFF.

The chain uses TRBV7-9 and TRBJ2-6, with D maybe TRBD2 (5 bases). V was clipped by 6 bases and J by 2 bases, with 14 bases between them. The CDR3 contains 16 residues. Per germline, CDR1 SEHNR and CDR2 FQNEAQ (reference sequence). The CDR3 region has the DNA TGTGCCAGCAGTTTTGAGTATAGCGCTGGGGCCAACGTCCTGACTTTC. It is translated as CASSFEYSAGANVLTF.

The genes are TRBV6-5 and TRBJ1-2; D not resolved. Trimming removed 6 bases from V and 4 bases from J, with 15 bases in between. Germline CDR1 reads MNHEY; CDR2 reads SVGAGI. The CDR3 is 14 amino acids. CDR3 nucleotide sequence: TGTGCCAGCAGAATACCCGGCCAGCGCTATGGCTACACCTTC. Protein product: CASRIPGQRYGYTF.

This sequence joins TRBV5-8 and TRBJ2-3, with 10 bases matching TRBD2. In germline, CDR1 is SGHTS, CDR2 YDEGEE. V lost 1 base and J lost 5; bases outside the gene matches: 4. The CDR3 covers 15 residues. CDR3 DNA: TGTGCCAGCAGCTTGAGCGGGAGGGCCGTAGATACGCAGTATTTT. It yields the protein CASSLSGRAVDTQYF. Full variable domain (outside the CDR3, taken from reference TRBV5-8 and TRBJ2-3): EAGVTQSPTHLIKTRGQQATLRCSPISGHTSVYWYQQALGLGLQFLLWYDEGEERNRGNFPPRFSGRQFPNYSSELNVNALELEDSALYLCASSLSGRAVDTQYFGPGTRLTVL.

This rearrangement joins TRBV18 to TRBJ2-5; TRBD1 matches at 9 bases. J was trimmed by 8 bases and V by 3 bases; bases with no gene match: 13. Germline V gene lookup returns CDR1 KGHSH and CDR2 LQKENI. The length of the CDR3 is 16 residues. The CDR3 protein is CASSPSAPDRGHTQYF. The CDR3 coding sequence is TGTGCCAGCTCACCGAGTGCACCGGACAGGGGCCATACCCAGTACTTC. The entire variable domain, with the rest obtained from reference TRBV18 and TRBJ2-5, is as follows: NAGVMQNPRHLVRRRGQEARLRCSPMKGHSHVYWYRQLPEEGLKFMVYLQKENIIDESGMPKERFSAEFPKEGPSILRIQQVVRGDSAAYFCASSPSAPDRGHTQYFGPGTRLLVL.

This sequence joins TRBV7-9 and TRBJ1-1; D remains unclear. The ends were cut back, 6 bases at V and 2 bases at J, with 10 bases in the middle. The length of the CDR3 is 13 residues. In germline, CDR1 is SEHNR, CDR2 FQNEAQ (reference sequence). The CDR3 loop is CASRREDNTEAFF. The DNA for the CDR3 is TGTGCCAGCAGACGGGAAGATAACACTGAAGCTTTCTTT.

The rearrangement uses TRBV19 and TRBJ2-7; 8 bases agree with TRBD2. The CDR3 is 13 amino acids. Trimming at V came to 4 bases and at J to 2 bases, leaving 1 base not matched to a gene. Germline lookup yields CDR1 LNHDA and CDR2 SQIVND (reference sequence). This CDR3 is CASSSGRTYEQYF. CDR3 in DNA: TGTGCCAGTAGTAGCGGGAGGACCTACGAGCAGTACTTC.

This chain's CDR3 is CASSPTGDTQYF. For the CDR3, the DNA is TGTGCCAGCAGTCCCACCGGGGATACGCAGTATTTT. The chain links TRBV6-6 to TRBJ2-3; D gene ambiguous. CDR1 and CDR2 from the germline V gene are MNHNY and SVGAGI (reference sequence). The germline V and J ends were trimmed by 5 bases and 6 bases, with 9 bases remaining between them. The CDR3 extends over 12 amino acids.

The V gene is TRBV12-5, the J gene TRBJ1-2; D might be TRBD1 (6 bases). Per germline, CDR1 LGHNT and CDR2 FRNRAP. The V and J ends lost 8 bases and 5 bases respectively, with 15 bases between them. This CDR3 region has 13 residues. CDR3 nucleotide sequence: TGTGCTAGTACGGCAGGGGCGACTTATGGCTACACCTTC. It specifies CASTAGATYGYTF.

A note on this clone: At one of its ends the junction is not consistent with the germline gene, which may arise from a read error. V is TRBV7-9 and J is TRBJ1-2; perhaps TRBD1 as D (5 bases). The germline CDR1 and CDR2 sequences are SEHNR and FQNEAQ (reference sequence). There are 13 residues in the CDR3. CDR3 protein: CASSLSGLSTTAF. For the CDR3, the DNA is TGTGCCAGCAGCTTATCGGGACTCTCGACAACCGCCTTC.

CDR3 coding DNA: TGTGCCAGCAGCACGAACAGGGGAAATGGCTACACCTTC. It is translated as CASSTNRGNGYTF. The genes are TRBV9 and TRBJ1-2, with 7 bases lining up with TRBD1. CDR3 length: 13 residues. CDR1 and CDR2 (germline): SGDLS, YYNGEE. Trimming cost V 4 bases and J 6 bases; bases outside gene matches: 6.

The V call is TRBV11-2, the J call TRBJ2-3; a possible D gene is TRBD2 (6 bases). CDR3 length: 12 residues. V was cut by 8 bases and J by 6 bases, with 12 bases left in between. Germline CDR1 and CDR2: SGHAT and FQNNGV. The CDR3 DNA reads TGTGCCAGCCGGAGGGCCGGGGATACGCAGTATTTT. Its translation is CASRRAGDTQYF.

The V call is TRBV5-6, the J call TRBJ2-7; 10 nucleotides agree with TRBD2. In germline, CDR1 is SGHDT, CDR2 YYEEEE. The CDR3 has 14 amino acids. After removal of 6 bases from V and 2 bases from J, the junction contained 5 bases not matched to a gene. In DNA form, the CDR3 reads TGTGCCAGCATTCTAGCGGGAGCCACCTACGAGCAGTACTTC. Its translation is CASILAGATYEQYF.

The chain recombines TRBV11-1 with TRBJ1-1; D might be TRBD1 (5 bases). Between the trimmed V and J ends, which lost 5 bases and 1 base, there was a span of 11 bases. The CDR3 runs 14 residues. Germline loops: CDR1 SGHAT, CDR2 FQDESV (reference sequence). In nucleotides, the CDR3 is TGTGCCAGCAGCATCAATACAGGGAACACTGAAGCTTTCTTT. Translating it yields CASSINTGNTEAFF.

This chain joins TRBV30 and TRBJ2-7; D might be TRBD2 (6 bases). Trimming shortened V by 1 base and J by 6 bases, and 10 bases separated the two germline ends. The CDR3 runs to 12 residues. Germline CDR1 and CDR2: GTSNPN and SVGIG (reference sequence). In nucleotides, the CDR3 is TGTGCCTGGAGTGACTTTAGCGGCGAGCAGTACTTC. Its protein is CAWSDFSGEQYF.

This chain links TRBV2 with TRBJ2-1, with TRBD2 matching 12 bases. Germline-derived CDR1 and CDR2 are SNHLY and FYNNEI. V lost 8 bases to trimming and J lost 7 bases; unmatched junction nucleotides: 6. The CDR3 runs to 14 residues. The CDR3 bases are TGTGCCAGCCTAGCGGGAGGGCCGGGGAATGAGCAGTTCTTC. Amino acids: CASLAGGPGNEQFF.

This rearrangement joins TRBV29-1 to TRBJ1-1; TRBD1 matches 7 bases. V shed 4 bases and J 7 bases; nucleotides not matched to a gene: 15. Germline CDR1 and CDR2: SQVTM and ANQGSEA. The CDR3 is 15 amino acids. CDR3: CSVAAGPYRGGEAFF. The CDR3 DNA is TGCAGCGTTGCCGCAGGCCCTTACAGGGGAGGTGAAGCTTTCTTT.